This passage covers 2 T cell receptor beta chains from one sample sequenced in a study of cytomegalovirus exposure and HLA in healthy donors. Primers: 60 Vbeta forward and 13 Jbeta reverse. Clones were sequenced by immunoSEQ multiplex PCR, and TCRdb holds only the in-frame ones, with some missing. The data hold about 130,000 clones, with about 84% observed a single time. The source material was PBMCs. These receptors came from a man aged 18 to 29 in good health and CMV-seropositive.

CDR3: CSVGTATLMNTEAFF. The CDR3 bases are TGCAGCGTGGGGACAGCTACCTTGATGAACACTGAAGCTTTCTTT. The chain employs TRBV29-1 and TRBJ1-1; TRBD1 matches 7 bases. The CDR3 is 15 amino acids. From germline, CDR1 is SQVTM and CDR2 ANQGSEA. Unmatched junction bases numbered 10, after V lost 6 bases and J lost 0 bases.

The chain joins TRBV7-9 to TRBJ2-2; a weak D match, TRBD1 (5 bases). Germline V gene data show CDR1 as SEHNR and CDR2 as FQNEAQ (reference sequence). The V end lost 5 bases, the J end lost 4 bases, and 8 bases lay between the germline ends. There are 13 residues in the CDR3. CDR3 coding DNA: TGTGCCAGCAGCCGCGACAGCACCGGGGAGCTGTTTTTT. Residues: CASSRDSTGELFF.